This TCR beta chain was sequenced in a study of response to subunit inactivated influenza vaccine. Findings of the study overall: The authors put forward the suggestion that each seasonal influenza vaccination may bring in only a limited number of new T cells.

In its sample, this clonotype was seen a few times. What it binds is not known. Each CDR3 protein gets one entry after TCRdb re-called the RT-PCR reads with MiXCR. The data hold 450,000 to 550,000 distinct CDR3 sequences, with over 25% observed a single time. Source: CD4+ T cells sorted from PBMCs, taken 4 to 6 days after vaccination. The receptor comes from a man in his fifties or sixties who received an inactivated influenza vaccine.

The CDR3: CASSVQPNTEAFF. The CDR3 DNA follows: TGTGCCAGCAGCGTACAGCCGAACACTGAAGCTTTCTTT. The rearrangement joins TRBV9 to TRBJ1-1, with no clear D. V lost 1 base, J lost 1 base, and 5 bases lay in between. Germline loops: CDR1 SGDLS, CDR2 YYNGEE. This CDR3 comprises 13 residues.